Shown below are 14 T cell receptor beta chains from a single sample sequenced in a study of blood T cell repertoires in COVID-19. Sequenced by immunoSEQ multiplex PCR; TCRdb stores in-frame clones only, minus some. The top ten hold roughly 1.9% of the sample, which has 100,000 to 150,000 clones, over 80% seen once. The sequenced sample consisted of peripheral blood. These receptors were taken from a man aged 70-80 years with acute or convalescent COVID-19.

This clone has a single count. The chain uses TRBV5-4 and TRBJ2-1, with TRBD1 matching over 7 bases. Germline-derived CDR1 and CDR2 are SGHNT and YYREEE (reference sequence). CDR3 length: 16 residues. The ends lost 6 bases at V and 2 bases at J; junction bases unmatched: 11. CDR3 bases: TGTGCCAGCACCGCTGAAACAGGGGTAGCCTACAATGAGCAGTTCTTC. This codes for CASTAETGVAYNEQFF.

The chain couples TRBV5-5 to TRBJ2-7, with 8 bases aligning to TRBD1. After removal of 4 bases from V and 6 bases from J, the junction contained 6 bases not matched to a gene. CDR1 and CDR2 from the germline V gene are SGHKS and YYEKEE (reference sequence). This CDR3 contains 13 residues. Here the CDR3 DNA reads TGTGCCAGCAGCCTGAGACAGGGGTCCGAGCAGTACTTC. It encodes CASSLRQGSEQYF.

This chain connects TRBV7-9 to TRBJ1-2; 7 nucleotides align to TRBD1. Germline V gene data show CDR1 as SEHNR and CDR2 as FQNEAQ (reference sequence). After removal of 7 bases from V and 4 bases from J, the junction contained 9 bases not matched to a gene. The CDR3 contains 14 residues. CDR3 sequence reads: CASNPRQGPYGYTF. CDR3 coding DNA: TGTGCCAGCAATCCCCGACAGGGTCCCTATGGCTACACCTTC.

This clone was seen a few times. The rearrangement joins TRBV5-1 to TRBJ1-3, with TRBD1 matching 7 bases. J gave up 0 bases and V 0 bases, and 3 bases lay outside the gene matches. The germline gives CDR1 SGHRS, CDR2 YFSETQ. There are 16 residues in the CDR3. As DNA, the CDR3 is TGCGCCAGCAGCTTGGTTGGGGACAGCTCTGGAAACACCATATATTTT. It is translated as CASSLVGDSSGNTIYF.

V usage is TRBV3-1 (or the pseudogene TRBV3-2) and J usage is TRBJ2-7, with D possibly TRBD2 on 5 matching bases. This CDR3 region has 14 residues. V was cut by 4 bases and J by 5 bases, with 15 bases left in between. The V gene's germline CDR1 is LGHDT and CDR2 YNNKEL (reference sequence). CDR3 nucleotide sequence: TGTGCCAGCAGCCCCGGAGAGGGATACCACGAGCAGTACTTC. Protein: CASSPGEGYHEQYF.

The chain links TRBV27 to TRBJ2-5, with TRBD1 as a possible D gene (5 bases). Trimming pared 2 bases from V and 5 bases from J, leaving 9 bases between. CDR3 size: 13 residues. Germline CDR1 is MNHEY and CDR2 is SMNVEV (reference sequence). The CDR3 is CASSLRQGETQYF. The DNA of the CDR3 is TGTGCCAGCAGTTTACGCCAGGGTGAGACCCAGTACTTC.

The chain carries TRBV5-1 and TRBJ2-1; 8 nucleotides match TRBD2. Unmatched junction bases numbered 6, after V lost 0 bases and J lost 4 bases. This CDR3 contains 16 residues. CDR1 and CDR2 from the germline V gene are SGHRS and YFSETQ. The CDR3 is CASSLGLVAGYNEQFF. CDR3 coding DNA: TGCGCCAGCAGCTTGGGGTTAGTAGCGGGGTACAATGAGCAGTTCTTC.

This chain uses TRBV6-6 with TRBJ1-1; D not certain. The V end was cut by 7 bases, the J end by 1 base, with 7 bases between. Germline-derived CDR1 and CDR2 are MNHNY and SVGAGI (reference sequence). This CDR3 has 12 residues. The CDR3 DNA sequence: TGTGCCAGCATGGCAGGGAACACTGAAGCTTTCTTT. Its translation: CASMAGNTEAFF.

The chain recombines TRBV21-1 with TRBJ1-3; the D call of TRBD1 is as the table states it, not checked on the DNA. TRBV21-1 is recorded as a pseudogene. The CDR3 extends over 18 amino acids. The CDR3 region has the DNA TGTGCCAGCCGTCCCGGGACAGTGTTGCGGGCTACAGGAAACACCATATATTTT. This sequence encodes CASRPGTVLRATGNTIYF.

A single count supports this clone. This chain links TRBV5-1 with TRBJ1-1, with D tentatively TRBD1 (6 bases). Germline V gene data show CDR1 as SGHRS and CDR2 as YFSETQ. V was trimmed by 4 bases and J by 5 bases, leaving 9 bases between them. The CDR3 runs to 12 residues. CDR3 sequence (DNA): TGCGCCAGCAGCCCAGACAGGACTGAAGCTTTCTTT. Translated: CASSPDRTEAFF.

This clone occurred once. The chain links TRBV6-1 to TRBJ1-1; D remains ambiguous. This CDR3 is built from 13 residues. Trimming took 3 bases from V and 6 from J, leaving 11 bases between them. Germline lookup yields CDR1 MNHNS and CDR2 SASEGT. The CDR3 loop reads CASSDPGRAEAFF. The CDR3 DNA reads TGTGCCAGCAGTGATCCGGGGAGGGCTGAAGCTTTCTTT.

The chain carries TRBV6-5 and TRBJ1-2; 11 bases are shared with TRBD1. V was clipped by 7 bases and J by 6 bases; unmatched bases: 4. Germline V gives CDR1 MNHEY, CDR2 SVGAGI. The CDR3 sequence is 13 residues long. CDR3 protein: CASKGQGADGYTF. CDR3 in DNA: TGTGCCAGCAAAGGACAGGGGGCTGATGGCTACACCTTC.

V and J are TRBV3-1 (or the pseudogene TRBV3-2) and TRBJ2-7; D remains ambiguous. The CDR3 runs 13 residues. Germline CDR1 and CDR2: LGHDT and YNNKEL (reference sequence). The ends were cut back, 2 bases at V and 2 bases at J, with 7 bases in the middle. The CDR3 nucleotides read TGTGCCAGCAGCCAAAAGAACACCTACGAGCAGTACTTC. Translation: CASSQKNTYEQYF.

This rearrangement joins TRBV4-1 to TRBJ1-6; D ambiguous. Looked up from germline, CDR1 is MGHRA and CDR2 is YSYEKL. V was shortened by 0 bases and J by 6 bases, with 15 bases between the two germline ends. CDR3 length: 17 amino acids. The CDR3 loop is CASSQDQAQTINSPLHF. The CDR3 region has the DNA TGCGCCAGCAGCCAAGATCAGGCACAAACAATTAATTCACCCCTCCACTTT.